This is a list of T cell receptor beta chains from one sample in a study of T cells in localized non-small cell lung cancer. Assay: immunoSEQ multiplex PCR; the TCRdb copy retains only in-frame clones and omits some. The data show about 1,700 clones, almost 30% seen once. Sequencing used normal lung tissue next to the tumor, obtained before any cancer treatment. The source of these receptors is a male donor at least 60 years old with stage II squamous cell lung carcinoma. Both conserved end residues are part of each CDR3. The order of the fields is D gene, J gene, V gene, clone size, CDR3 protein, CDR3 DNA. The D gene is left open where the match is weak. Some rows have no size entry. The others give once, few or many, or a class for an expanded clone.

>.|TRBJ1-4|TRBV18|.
CASSPSAGKGEKLFF
TGTGCCAGCTCACCATCGGCGGGGAAGGGTGAAAAACTGTTTTTT
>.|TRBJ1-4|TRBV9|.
CASRRGSTNEKLFF
TGTGCCAGCAGAAGGGGTTCAACTAATGAAAAACTGTTTTTT
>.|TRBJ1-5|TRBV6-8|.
CAISADPTGQPQHF
TGTGCCATCAGTGCGGACCCGACGGGGCAGCCCCAGCATTTT
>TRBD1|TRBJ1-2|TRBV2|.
CASSEAGTGGPYGYTF
TGTGCCAGCAGTGAAGCGGGGACAGGGGGTCCCTATGGCTACACCTTC
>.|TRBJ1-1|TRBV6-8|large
CASSYRGETVEAFF
TGTGCCAGCAGTTACAGGGGGGAGACAGTTGAAGCTTTCTTT
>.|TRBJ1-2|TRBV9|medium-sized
CASSAAGSSPGYTF
TGTGCCAGCAGCGCCGCCGGGAGTTCCCCCGGCTACACCTTC
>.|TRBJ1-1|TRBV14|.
CASSPSGGRRAFF
TGTGCCAGCAGCCCCTCCGGGGGGCGGAGGGCTTTCTTT
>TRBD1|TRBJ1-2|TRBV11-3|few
CASSNTGGDGYGYTF
TGTGCCAGCAGCAACACAGGGGGCGATGGCTATGGCTACACCTTC
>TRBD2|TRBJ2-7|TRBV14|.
CASSRSSGGYFEQYF
TGTGCCAGCAGTCGATCTAGCGGGGGGTACTTCGAGCAGTACTTC
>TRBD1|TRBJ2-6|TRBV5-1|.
CASSLNPQGAGANVLTF
TGCGCCAGCAGCTTGAACCCTCAGGGGGCTGGGGCCAACGTCCTGACTTTC
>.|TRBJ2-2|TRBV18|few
CASSPKGTGELFF
TGTGCCAGCTCACCAAAGGGAACCGGGGAGCTGTTTTTT
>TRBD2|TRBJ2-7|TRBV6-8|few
CASSSSDGLAGARWDEQYF
TGTGCCAGCAGCTCCTCCGACGGACTAGCGGGAGCACGGTGGGACGAGCAGTACTTC
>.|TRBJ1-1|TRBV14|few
CASSQVTGRTEAFF
TGTGCCAGCAGCCAAGTTACAGGGAGGACTGAAGCTTTCTTT
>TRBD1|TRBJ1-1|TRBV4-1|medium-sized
CASSLSPWGQMNTEAFF
TGCGCCAGCAGCCTCTCCCCCTGGGGACAGATGAACACTGAAGCTTTCTTT
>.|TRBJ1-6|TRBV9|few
CASSVGGVNSPLHF
TGTGCCAGCAGCGTAGGAGGGGTAAATTCACCCCTCCACTTT
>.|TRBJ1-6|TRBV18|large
CASSPADRSSPLHF
TGTGCCAGCTCACCTGCCGACAGGAGTTCACCCCTCCACTTT
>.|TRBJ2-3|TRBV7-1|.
CASSVVGTSTDTQYF
TGTGCCAGCAGCGTAGTTGGGACTAGCACAGATACGCAGTATTTT
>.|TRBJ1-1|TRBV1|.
CASSQEPAHSFPFF
TGCGCCAGCAGCCAAGAACCGGCACACAGTTTTCCTTTCTTT
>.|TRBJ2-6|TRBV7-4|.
CASSSGMANVLTF
TGTGCCAGCAGCTCCGGGATGGCCAACGTCCTGACTTTC
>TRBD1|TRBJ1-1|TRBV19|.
CASMWTGETEAFF
TGTGCCAGTATGTGGACAGGGGAGACTGAAGCTTTCTTT
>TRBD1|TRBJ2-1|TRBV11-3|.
CASSLGTGPNEQFF
TGTGCCAGCAGCTTAGGGACAGGGCCCAATGAGCAGTTCTTC
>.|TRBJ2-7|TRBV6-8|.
CASSLLVGEQYF
TGTGCCAGCAGTCTCCTTGTCGGCGAGCAGTACTTC
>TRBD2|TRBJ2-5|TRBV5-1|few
CASSLASGVETQYF
TGCGCCAGCAGCTTGGCTAGCGGGGTGGAGACCCAGTACTTC
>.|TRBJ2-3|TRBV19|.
CASSSGDTQYF
TGTGCCAGTAGCTCGGGAGATACGCAGTATTTT
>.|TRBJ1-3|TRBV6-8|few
CASSTRGSGNTIYF
TGTGCCAGCAGTACTCGAGGGAGTGGAAACACCATATATTTT
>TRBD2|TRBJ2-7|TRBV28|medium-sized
CASSLSTSGEYEQYF
TGTGCCAGCAGTTTATCTACTAGCGGGGAATACGAGCAGTACTTC
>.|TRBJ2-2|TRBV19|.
CASSIGELHTGELFF
TGTGCCAGTAGTATTGGGGAGTTGCACACCGGGGAGCTGTTTTTT
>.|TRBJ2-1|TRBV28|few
CASSLFLFTGNRANEQFF
TGTGCCAGCAGTTTATTCTTATTCACAGGAAACCGGGCCAATGAGCAGTTCTTC
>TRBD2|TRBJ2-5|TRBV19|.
CASGTSTLETQYF
TGTGCCAGTGGGACTAGCACTCTCGAGACCCAGTACTTC
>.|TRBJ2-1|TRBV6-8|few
CASSGRDPEGEQFF
TGTGCCAGCAGTGGCCGGGACCCAGAAGGTGAGCAGTTCTTC
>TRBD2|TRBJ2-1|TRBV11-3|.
CASSLSGRERGNEQFF
TGTGCCAGCAGCTTATCTGGGCGGGAGAGAGGCAATGAGCAGTTCTTC
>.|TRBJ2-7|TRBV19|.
CASSIVTDAREQYF
TGTGCCAGTAGTATCGTAACGGATGCCAGGGAGCAGTACTTC
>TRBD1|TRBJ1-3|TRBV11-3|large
CASSFRQGAGGNTIYF
TGTGCCAGCAGCTTCAGACAGGGGGCTGGCGGAAACACCATATATTTT
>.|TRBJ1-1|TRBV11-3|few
CASRPGPLNTEAFF
TGTGCCAGCAGGCCGGGACCGTTGAACACTGAAGCTTTCTTT